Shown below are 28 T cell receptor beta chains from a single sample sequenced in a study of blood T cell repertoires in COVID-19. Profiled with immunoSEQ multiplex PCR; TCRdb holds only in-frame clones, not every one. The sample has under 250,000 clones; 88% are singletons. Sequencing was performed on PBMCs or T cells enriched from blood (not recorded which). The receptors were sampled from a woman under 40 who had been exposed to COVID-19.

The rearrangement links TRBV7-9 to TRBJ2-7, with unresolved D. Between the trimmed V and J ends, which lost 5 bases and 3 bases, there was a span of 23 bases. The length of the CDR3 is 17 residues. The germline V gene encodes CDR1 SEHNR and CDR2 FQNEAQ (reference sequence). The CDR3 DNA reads TGTGCCAGCAGCCGGGTAGTAGGCGTTCTGAATGACTACGAGCAGTACTTC. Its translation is CASSRVVGVLNDYEQYF.

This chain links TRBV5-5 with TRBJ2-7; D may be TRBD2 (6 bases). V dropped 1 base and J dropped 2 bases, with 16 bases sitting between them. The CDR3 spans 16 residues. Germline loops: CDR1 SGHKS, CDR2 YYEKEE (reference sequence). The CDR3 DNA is TGTGCCAGCAGCTTGCAAGGAGGGGACCGCACCTACGAGCAGTACTTC. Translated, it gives CASSLQGGDRTYEQYF.

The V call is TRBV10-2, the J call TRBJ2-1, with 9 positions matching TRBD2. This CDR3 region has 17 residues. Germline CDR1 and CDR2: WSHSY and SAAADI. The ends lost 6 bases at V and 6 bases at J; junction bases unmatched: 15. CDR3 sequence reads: CASSLTVAGGPGNEQFF. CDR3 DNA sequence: TGCGCCAGCAGCCTTACCGTTGCGGGAGGGCCCGGCAATGAGCAGTTCTTC.

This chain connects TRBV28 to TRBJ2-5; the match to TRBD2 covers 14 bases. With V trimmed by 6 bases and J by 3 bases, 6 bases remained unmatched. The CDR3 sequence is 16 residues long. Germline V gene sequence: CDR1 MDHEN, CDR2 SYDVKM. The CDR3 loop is CASRGLAGVGEETQYF. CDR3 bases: TGTGCCAGCAGGGGACTAGCGGGAGTGGGCGAAGAGACCCAGTACTTC.

This chain's CDR3 is CASAIQGADEQYF. CDR3 DNA: TGTGCTAGTGCCATCCAGGGGGCAGACGAGCAGTACTTC. The chain employs TRBV12-5 and TRBJ2-7, with 8 bases matching TRBD1. Trimming removed 7 bases from V and 5 bases from J; junction bases left unmatched: 7. Germline CDR1 is LGHNT and CDR2 is FRNRAP. CDR3 size: 13 residues. The variable domain in full, with the rest retrieved from reference TRBV12-5 and TRBJ2-7, is DARVTQTPRHKVTEMGQEVTMRCQPILGHNTVFWYRQTMMQGLELLAYFRNRAPLDDSGMPKDRFSAEMPDATLATLKIQPSEPRDSAVYFCASAIQGADEQYFGPGTRLTVT.

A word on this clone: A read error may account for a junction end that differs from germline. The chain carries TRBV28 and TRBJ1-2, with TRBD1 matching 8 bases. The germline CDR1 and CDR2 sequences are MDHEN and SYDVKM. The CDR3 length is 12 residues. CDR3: CACRDRMYGYTF. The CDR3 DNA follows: TGTGCCTGCAGGGACAGGATGTATGGCTACACCTTC.

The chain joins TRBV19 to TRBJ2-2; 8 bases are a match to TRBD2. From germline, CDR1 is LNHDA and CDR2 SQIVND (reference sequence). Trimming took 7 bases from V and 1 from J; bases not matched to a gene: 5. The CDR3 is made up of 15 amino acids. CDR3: CASTVSGMNTGELFF. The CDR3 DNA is TGTGCCAGTACCGTTAGCGGGATGAACACCGGGGAGCTGTTTTTT.

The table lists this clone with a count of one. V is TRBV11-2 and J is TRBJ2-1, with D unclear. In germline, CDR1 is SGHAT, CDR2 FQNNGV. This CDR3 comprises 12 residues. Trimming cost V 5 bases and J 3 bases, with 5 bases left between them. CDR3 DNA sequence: TGTGCCAGCAGCCCCGGCTACAATGAGCAGTTCTTC. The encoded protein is CASSPGYNEQFF.

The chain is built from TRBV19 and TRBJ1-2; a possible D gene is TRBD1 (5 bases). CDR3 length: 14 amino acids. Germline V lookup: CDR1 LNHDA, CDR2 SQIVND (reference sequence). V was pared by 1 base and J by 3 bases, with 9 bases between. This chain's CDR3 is CASSIGDSHYGYTF. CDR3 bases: TGTGCCAGTAGTATAGGAGACAGCCACTATGGCTACACCTTC.

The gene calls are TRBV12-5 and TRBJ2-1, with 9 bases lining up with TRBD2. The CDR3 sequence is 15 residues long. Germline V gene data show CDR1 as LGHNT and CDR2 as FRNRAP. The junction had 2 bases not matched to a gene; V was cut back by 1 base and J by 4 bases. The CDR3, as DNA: TGTGCTAGTGGTTTGGGCGGGAGGGCTTACAATGAGCAGTTCTTC. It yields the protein CASGLGGRAYNEQFF.

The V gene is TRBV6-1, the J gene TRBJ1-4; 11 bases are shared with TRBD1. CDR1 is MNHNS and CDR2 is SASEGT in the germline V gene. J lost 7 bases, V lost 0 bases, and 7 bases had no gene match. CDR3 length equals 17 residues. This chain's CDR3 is CASSEAITGTGGEKLFF. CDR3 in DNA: TGTGCCAGCAGTGAAGCAATAACCGGGACAGGGGGTGAAAAACTGTTTTTT.

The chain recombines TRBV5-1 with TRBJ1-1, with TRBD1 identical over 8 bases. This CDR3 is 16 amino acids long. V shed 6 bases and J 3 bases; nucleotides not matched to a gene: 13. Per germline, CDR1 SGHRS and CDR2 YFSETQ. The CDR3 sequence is CASTPGQAWGDTEAFF. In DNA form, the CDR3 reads TGCGCCAGCACCCCGGGACAGGCGTGGGGGGACACTGAAGCTTTCTTT. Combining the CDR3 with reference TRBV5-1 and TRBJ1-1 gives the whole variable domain KAGVTQTPRYLIKTRGQQVTLSCSPISGHRSVSWYQQTPGQGLQFLFEYFSETQRNKGNFPGRFSGRQFSNSRSEMNVSTLELGDSALYLCASTPGQAWGDTEAFFGQGTRLTVV.

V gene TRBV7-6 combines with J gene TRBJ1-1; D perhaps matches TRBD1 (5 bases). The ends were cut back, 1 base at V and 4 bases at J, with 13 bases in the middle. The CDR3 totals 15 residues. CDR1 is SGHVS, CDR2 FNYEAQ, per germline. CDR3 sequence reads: CASSLVAGGGTEAFF. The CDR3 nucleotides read TGTGCCAGCAGCTTAGTGGCCGGCGGGGGCACTGAAGCTTTCTTT.

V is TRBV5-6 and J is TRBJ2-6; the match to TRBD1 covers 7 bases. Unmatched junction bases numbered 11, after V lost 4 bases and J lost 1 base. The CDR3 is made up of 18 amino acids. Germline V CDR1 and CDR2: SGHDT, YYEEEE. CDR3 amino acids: CASSIAGTATSGANVLTF. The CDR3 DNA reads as TGTGCCAGCAGCATCGCCGGGACAGCAACTTCTGGGGCCAACGTCCTGACTTTC.

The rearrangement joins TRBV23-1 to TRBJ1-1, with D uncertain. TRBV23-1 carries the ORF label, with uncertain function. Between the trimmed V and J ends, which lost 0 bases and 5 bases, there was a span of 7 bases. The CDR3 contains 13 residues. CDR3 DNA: TGCGCCAGCAGTCAATCTAGGAGAACTGAAGCTTTCTTT. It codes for CASSQSRRTEAFF.

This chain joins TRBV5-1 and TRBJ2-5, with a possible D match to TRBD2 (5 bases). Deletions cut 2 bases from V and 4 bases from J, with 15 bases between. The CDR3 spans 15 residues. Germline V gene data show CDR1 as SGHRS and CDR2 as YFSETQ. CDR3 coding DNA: TGCGCCAGCAGCTTTCGAGCGGAAGAGGGAGAGACCCAGTACTTC. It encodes CASSFRAEEGETQYF.

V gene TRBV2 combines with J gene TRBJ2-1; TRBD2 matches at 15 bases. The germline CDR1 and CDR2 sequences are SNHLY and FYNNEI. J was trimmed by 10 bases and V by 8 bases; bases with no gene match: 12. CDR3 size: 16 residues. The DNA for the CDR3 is TGTGCCAGCCGTATAGGACTAGCGGGAGGGCAGCGGGAGCAGTTCTTC. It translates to CASRIGLAGGQREQFF.

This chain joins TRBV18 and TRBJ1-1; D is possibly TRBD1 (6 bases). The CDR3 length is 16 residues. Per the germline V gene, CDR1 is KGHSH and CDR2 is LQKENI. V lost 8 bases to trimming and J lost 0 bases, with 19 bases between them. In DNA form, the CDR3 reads TGTGCCAGCCTAGCGGGGGAAAGGGGGATGAACACTGAAGCTTTCTTT. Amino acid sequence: CASLAGERGMNTEAFF.

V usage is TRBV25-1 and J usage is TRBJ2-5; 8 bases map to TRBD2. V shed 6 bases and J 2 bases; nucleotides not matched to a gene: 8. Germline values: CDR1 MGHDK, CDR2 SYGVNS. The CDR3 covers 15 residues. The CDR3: CASSTTGGFQETQYF. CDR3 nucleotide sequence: TGTGCCAGCAGCACCACGGGAGGGTTTCAAGAGACCCAGTACTTC.

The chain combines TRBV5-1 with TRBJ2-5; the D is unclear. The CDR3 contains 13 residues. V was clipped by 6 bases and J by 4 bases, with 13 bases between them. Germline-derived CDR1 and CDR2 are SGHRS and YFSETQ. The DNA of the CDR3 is TGCGCCAGCATCGCGATCAATGGAGAGACCCAGTACTTC. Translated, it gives CASIAINGETQYF.

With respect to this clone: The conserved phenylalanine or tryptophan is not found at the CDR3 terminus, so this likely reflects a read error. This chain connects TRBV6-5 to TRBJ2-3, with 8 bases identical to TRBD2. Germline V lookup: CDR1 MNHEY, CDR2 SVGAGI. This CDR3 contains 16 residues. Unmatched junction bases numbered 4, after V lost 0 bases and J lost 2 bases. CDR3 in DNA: TGTGCCAGCAGTTACTCACTAGCGGACCTCACAGATACGCAGTATTTG. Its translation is CASSYSLADLTDTQYL.

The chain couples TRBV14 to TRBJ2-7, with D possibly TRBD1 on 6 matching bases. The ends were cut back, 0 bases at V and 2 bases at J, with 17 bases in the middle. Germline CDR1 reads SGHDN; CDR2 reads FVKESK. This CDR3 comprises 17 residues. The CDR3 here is CASSQDFGQRTTYEQYF. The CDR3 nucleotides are TGTGCCAGCAGCCAAGATTTCGGACAGAGGACAACCTACGAGCAGTACTTC.

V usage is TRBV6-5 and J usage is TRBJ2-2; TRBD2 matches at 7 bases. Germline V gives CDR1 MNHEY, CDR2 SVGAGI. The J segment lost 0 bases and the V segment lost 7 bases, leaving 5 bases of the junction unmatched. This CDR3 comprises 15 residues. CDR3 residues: CASTRTRPNTGELFF. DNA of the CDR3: TGTGCCAGCACCCGGACTAGACCGAACACCGGGGAGCTGTTTTTT.

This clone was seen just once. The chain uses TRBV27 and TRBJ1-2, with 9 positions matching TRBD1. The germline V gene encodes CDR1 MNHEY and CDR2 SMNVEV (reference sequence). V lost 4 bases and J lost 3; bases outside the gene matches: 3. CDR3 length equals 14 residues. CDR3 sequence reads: CASSSRTGDYGYTF. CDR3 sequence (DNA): TGTGCCAGCAGTTCCCGGACAGGGGACTATGGCTACACCTTC.

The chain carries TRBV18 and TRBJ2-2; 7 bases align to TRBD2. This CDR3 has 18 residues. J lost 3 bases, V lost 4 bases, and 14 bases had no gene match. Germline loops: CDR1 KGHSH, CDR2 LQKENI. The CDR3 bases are TGTGCCAGCTCACTGAAAGTACGGGCGGGAGCCGACACCGGGGAGCTGTTTTTT. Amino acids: CASSLKVRAGADTGELFF.

CDR3 DNA: TGTGCCACCAAAAGCGGCTATGGCTACACCTTC. Translated: CATKSGYGYTF. The chain has TRBV28 and TRBJ1-2; D not certain. Per germline, CDR1 MDHEN and CDR2 SYDVKM. Trimming removed 10 bases at V and 4 bases at J, with 10 bases between. This CDR3 region has 11 residues.

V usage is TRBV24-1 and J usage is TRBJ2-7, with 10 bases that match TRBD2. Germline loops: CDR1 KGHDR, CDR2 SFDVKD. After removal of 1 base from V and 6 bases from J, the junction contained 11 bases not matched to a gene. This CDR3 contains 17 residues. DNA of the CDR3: TGTGCCACCAGTGATTTTGGGGCCGGGACTAGCGTACGCGAGCAGTACTTC. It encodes CATSDFGAGTSVREQYF.

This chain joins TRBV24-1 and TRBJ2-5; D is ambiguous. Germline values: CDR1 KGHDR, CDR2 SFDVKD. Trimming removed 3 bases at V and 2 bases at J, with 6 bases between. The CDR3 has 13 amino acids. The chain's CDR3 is CATSDPQQETQYF. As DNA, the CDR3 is TGTGCCACCAGTGATCCCCAGCAAGAGACCCAGTACTTC.